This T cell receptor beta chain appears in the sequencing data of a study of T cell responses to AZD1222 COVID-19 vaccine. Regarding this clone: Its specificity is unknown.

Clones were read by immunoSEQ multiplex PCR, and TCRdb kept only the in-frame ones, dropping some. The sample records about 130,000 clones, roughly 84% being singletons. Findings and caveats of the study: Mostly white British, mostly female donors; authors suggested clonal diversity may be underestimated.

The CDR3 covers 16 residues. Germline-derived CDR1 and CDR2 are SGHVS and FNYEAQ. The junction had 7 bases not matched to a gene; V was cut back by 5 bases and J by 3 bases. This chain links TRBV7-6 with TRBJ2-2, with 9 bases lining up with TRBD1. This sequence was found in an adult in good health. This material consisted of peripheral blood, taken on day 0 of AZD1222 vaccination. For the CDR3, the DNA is TGTGCCAGCAGCAATAGGGACAGGGACGACACCGGGGAGCTGTTTTTT. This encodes CASSNRDRDDTGELFF.